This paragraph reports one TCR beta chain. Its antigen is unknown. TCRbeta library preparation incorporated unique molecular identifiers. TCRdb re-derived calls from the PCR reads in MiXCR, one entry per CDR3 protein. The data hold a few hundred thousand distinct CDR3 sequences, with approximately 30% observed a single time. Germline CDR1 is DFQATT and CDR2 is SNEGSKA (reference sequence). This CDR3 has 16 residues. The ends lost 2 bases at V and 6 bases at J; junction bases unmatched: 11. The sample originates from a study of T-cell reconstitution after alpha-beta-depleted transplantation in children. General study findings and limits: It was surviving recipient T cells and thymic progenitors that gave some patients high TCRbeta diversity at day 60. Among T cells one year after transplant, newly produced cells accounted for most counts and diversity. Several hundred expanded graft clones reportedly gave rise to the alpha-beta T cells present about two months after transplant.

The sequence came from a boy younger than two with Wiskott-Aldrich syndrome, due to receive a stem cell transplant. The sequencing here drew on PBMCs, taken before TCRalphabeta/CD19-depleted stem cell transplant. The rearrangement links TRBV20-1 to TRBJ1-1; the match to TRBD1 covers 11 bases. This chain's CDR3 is CSARLGTGGIRAEAFF. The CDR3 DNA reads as TGCAGTGCTAGACTAGGGACAGGGGGAATTCGGGCTGAAGCTTTCTTT.